What follows describes a single T cell receptor (beta chain). This sample is part of a study of blood T cell repertoires in COVID-19. This CDR3 contains 15 residues. Trimming took 3 bases from V and 2 from J, leaving 11 bases between them. Germline V CDR1 and CDR2: SNHLY, FYNNEI. Repertoires were generated with immunoSEQ multiplex PCR, while TCRdb's copy carries only in-frame clones and drops some. Of over 250,000 clones listed, around nine tenths are singletons. This TCR was recovered from a man in his 60s who had recovered from COVID-19. Sequencing was carried out using PBMCs or T cells enriched from blood (not recorded which). The rearrangement links TRBV2 to TRBJ1-5; no definite D call. This chain's CDR3 is CASSEGRRGNQPQHF. CDR3 nucleotide sequence: TGTGCCAGCAGTGAGGGGAGGAGGGGCAATCAGCCCCAGCATTTT.